This T cell receptor (beta chain) was obtained from a study of beta chain features in type 1 diabetes. The CDR3 length is 15 residues. Germline V gene sequence: CDR1 MNHNY, CDR2 SVGAGI (reference sequence). J was trimmed by 0 bases and V by 7 bases; bases with no gene match: 4. As every portion of the isolated RNA was reverse transcribed, the sequencing read expressed TCRB transcripts. The repertoire was sequenced with immunoSEQ multiplex PCR; TCRdb's copy has only in-frame clones and lacks some. The sample contains a few hundred thousand clones, around 10% of which appear only once. Study-wide results and caveats: All four CD4+ subsets of Type 1 diabetes patients contained TCRB CDR3s that were moderately but significantly shorter.

This clone was picked up a small number of times. Its antigen remains unknown. This clonotype was sampled from a man aged 30-40 years with type 1 diabetes. Specimen: central memory CD4+ T cells from blood. The chain employs TRBV6-6 and TRBJ2-2; 8 nucleotides align to TRBD1. This chain's CDR3 is CASTGQGANTGELFF. The CDR3 DNA reads TGTGCCAGCACCGGACAGGGCGCGAACACCGGGGAGCTGTTTTTT.